This T cell receptor beta chain was recorded in a study of human T cells and chemical hapten exposure. Study overall: TCR yields differed between samples (mainly from small differences in pooled library volume).

Trimming took 0 bases from V and 1 from J; bases not matched to a gene: 10. This CDR3 comprises 18 residues. Germline V gives CDR1 LGHNA, CDR2 YSLEER. TCRdb recomputed calls from the RACE reads with MiXCR, one row per CDR3 protein. Here the sample spans 95,000 to 150,000 distinct CDR3 sequences, around 11% being singletons. This clonotype was found many times. Antigen unknown. The sample's time point: patch test 3, about 24 weeks after DPC sensitization. The treatment was: therapeutic diphenylcyclopropenone sensitization with weekly scalp DPC. Study results and limitations: Expanded TCRs produced significantly more large CDR3 similarity clusters than controls did.

This TCR was sampled from a woman aged 45-60 years with alopecia areata. Some clones in this sample may be carry-over from other donors' samples. Sequencing was performed on whole blood, taken in connection with sensitization to the hapten diphenylcyclopropenone (DPC). The chain employs TRBV4-3 and TRBJ2-3; TRBD2 aligns across 7 bases. The CDR3 reads CASSQESSGVSGTDTQYF. The DNA of the CDR3 is TGCGCCAGCAGCCAAGAGTCTAGCGGAGTGTCTGGCACAGATACGCAGTATTTT.